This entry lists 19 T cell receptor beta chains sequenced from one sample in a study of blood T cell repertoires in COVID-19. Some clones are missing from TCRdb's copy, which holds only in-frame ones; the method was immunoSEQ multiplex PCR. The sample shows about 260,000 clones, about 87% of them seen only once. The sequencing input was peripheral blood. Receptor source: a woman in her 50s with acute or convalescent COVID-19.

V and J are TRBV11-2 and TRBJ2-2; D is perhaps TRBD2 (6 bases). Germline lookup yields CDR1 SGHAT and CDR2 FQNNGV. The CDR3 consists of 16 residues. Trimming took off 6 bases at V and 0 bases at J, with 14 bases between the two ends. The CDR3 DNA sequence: TGTGCCAGCAGGGAATGGGCGGGAACGAACACCGGGGAGCTGTTTTTT. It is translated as CASREWAGTNTGELFF.

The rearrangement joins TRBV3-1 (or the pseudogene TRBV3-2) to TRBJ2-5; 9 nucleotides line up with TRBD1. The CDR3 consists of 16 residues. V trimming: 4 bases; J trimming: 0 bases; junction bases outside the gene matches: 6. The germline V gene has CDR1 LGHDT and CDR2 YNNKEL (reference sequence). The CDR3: CASSPLTGGHQETQYF. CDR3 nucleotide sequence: TGTGCCAGCAGCCCGCTGACAGGGGGTCACCAAGAGACCCAGTACTTC.

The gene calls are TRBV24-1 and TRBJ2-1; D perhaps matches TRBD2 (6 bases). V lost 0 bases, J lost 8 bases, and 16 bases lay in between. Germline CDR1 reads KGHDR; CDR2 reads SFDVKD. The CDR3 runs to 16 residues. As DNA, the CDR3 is TGTGCCACCAGTGATTTGAGGGTCGGGAGCGGCGATGAGCAGTTCTTC. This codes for CATSDLRVGSGDEQFF.

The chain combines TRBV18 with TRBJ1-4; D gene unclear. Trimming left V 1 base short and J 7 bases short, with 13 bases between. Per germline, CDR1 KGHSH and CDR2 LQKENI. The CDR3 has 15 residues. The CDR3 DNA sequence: TGTGCCAGCTCACCACAGTTCGGGAACGGTGAAAAACTGTTTTTT. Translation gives CASSPQFGNGEKLFF.

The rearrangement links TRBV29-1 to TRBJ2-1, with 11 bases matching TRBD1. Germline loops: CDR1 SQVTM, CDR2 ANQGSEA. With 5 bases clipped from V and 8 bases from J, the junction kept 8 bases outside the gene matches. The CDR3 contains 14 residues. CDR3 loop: CSVRTGGLLYEQFF. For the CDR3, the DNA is TGCAGCGTTAGGACAGGGGGCTTATTATATGAGCAGTTCTTC.

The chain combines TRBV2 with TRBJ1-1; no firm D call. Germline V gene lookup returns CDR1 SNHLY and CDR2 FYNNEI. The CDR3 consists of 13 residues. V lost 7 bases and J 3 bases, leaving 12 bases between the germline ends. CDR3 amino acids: CASIRGGYTEAFF. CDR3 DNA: TGTGCCAGCATCCGCGGTGGGTACACTGAAGCTTTCTTT.

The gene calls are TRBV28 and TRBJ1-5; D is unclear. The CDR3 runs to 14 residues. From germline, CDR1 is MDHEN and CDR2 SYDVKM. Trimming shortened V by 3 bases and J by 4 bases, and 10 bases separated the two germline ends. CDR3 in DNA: TGTGCCAGCAGTTTCGAGAGGACTAATCAGCCCCAGCATTTT. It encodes CASSFERTNQPQHF.

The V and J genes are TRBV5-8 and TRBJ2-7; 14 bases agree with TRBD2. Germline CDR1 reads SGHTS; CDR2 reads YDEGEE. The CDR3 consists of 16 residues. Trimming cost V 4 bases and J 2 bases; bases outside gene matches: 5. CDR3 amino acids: CASSPGLAGVAYEQYF. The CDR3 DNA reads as TGTGCCAGCAGCCCGGGACTAGCGGGAGTGGCCTACGAGCAGTACTTC.

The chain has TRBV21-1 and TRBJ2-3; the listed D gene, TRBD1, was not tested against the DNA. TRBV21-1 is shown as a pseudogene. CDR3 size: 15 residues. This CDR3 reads CASNEQGKRTDTQYF. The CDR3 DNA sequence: TGTGCCAGCAACGAACAGGGTAAACGCACAGATACGCAGTATTTT.

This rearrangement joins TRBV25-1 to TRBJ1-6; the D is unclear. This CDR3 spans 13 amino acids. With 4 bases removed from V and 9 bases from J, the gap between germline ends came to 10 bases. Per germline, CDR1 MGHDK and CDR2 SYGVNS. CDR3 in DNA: TGTGCCAGCAGTGCGTGGGCCCCTTCACCCCTCCACTTT. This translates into CASSAWAPSPLHF.

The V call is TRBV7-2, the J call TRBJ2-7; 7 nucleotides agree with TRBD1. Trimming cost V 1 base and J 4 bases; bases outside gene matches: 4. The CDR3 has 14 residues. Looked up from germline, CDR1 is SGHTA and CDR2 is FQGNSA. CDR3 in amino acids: CASSLGRGRYEQYF. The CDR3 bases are TGTGCCAGCAGCTTAGGAAGGGGGCGGTACGAGCAGTACTTC. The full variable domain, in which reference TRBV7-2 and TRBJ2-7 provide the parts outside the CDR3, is GAGVSQSPSNKVTEKGKDVELRCDPISGHTALYWYRQSLGQGLEFLIYFQGNSAPDKSGLPSDRFSAERTGGSVSTLTIQRTQQEDSAVYLCASSLGRGRYEQYFGPGTRLTVT.

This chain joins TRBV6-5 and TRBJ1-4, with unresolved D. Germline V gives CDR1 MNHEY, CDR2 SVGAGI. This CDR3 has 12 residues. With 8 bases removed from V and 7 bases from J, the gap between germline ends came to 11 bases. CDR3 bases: TGTGCCAGCTCCCAGGCGGGTGAAAAACTGTTTTTT. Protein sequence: CASSQAGEKLFF.

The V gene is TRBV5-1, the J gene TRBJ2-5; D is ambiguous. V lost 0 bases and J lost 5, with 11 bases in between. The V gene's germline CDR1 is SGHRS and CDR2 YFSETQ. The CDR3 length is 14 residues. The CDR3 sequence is CASSLEGLRETQYF. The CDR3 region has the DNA TGCGCCAGCAGCTTGGAAGGTCTCAGGGAGACCCAGTACTTC.

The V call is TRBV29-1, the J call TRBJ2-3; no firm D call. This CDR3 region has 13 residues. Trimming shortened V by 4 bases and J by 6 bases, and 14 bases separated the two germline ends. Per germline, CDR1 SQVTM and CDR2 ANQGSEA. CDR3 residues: CSVAGLQWDTQYF. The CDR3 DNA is TGCAGCGTTGCCGGCCTACAGTGGGATACGCAGTATTTT.

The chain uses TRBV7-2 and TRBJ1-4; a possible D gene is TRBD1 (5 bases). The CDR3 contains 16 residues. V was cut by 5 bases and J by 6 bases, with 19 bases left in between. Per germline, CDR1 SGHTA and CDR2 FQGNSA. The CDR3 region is CASSINRQGRDEKLFF. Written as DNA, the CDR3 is TGTGCCAGCAGCATAAATCGGCAGGGAAGAGATGAAAAACTGTTTTTT.

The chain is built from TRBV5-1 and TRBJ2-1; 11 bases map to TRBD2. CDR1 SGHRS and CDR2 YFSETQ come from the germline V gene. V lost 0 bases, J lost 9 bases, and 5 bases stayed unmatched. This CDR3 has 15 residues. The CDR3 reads CASSLVLAGAGEQFF. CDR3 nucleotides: TGCGCCAGCAGCTTGGTACTAGCGGGAGCAGGTGAGCAGTTCTTC.

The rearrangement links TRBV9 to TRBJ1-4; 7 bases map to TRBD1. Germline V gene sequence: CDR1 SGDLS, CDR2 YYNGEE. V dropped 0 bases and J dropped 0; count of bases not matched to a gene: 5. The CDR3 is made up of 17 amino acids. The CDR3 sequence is CASSVGGQSATNEKLFF. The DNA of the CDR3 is TGTGCCAGCAGCGTAGGGGGACAGAGTGCAACTAATGAAAAACTGTTTTTT. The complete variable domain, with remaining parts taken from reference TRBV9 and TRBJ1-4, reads DSGVTQTPKHLITATGQRVTLRCSPRSGDLSVYWYQQSLDQGLQFLIQYYNGEERAKGNILERFSAQQFPDLHSELNLSSLELGDSALYFCASSVGGQSATNEKLFFGSGTQLSVL.

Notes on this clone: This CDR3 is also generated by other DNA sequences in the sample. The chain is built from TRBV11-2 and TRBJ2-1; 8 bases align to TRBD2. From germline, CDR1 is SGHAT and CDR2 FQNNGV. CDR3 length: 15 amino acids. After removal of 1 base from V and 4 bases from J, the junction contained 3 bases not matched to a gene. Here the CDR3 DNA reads TGTGCCAGCAGCTTAGCACTAGCGGTTTACAATGAGCAGTTCTTC. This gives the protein CASSLALAVYNEQFF.

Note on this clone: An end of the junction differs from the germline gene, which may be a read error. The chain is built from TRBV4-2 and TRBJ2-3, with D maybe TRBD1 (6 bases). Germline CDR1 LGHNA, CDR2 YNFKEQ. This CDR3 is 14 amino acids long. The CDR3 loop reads CASSQPDAGTSALF. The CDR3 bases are TGTGCCAGCAGCCAACCAGATGCCGGGACAAGTGCCCTTTTT.